A selection of T cell receptor beta chains follows, all from one sample in a study of cytomegalovirus exposure and HLA in healthy donors. The assay was immunoSEQ multiplex PCR, and TCRdb's table has in-frame clones only and misses some. The table includes 95,000 to 150,000 clones, around 77% detected once. What was sequenced was PBMCs. The origin of the receptors is a human donor in good health. Both conserved end residues are part of each CDR3. D genes are given only for firm matches. Size values are once, few and many counts, or a class for expanded clones, and some rows have none.

length | J | V | D | size | DNA | CDR3
15 | TRBJ1-4 | TRBV6-1 | TRBD1 | NA | TGTGCCAGCAGGACAGGGGAGGGAACTAATGAAAAACTGTTTTTT | CASRTGEGTNEKLFF
15 | TRBJ1-1 | TRBV5-1 | TRBD1 | NA | TGCGCCAGCAGCTCCTACGGGACAGGGATCACTGAAGCTTTCTTT | CASSSYGTGITEAFF
13 | TRBJ2-2 | TRBV6-5 | NA | NA | TGTGCCAGCAGTCGTCAGGTCGCCGGGGAGCTGTTTTTT | CASSRQVAGELFF
13 | TRBJ1-6 | TRBV2 | TRBD1 | NA | TGTGCCAGCCGCGGGACAGAAAATTCACCCCTCCACTTT | CASRGTENSPLHF
12 | TRBJ2-5 | TRBV6-1 | NA | NA | TGTGCCGCAGGCGAAGACCCGGAGACCCAGTACTTC | CAAGEDPETQYF
15 | TRBJ2-7 | TRBV5-1 | NA | NA | TGCGCCAGCAGCTTGGACCCGGGACTCTTCTACGAGCAGTACTTC | CASSLDPGLFYEQYF
16 | TRBJ2-7 | TRBV6-6 | TRBD2 | NA | TGTGCCAGCAGTTACTCTCTGGCTAGCGGGAGATACGAGCAGTACTTC | CASSYSLASGRYEQYF
15 | TRBJ2-7 | TRBV11-2 | NA | NA | TGTGCCAGCAGCCTAAGCGATCACAGGGCGGGCGAGCAGTACTTC | CASSLSDHRAGEQYF
14 | TRBJ2-2 | TRBV7-2 | NA | NA | TGTGCCAGCAGCCCACGACTAGTTACCGGGGAGCTGTTTTTT | CASSPRLVTGELFF
16 | TRBJ2-4 | TRBV19 | TRBD2 | NA | TGTGCCAGTAGTGCGACTAGCCTCTCTACCAAAAACATTCAGTACTTC | CASSATSLSTKNIQYF
11 | TRBJ2-1 | TRBV20-1 | TRBD1 | few | TGCAGTGCACGGGACAGCCTCGTTCGGTTCTTC | CSARDSLVRFF
16 | TRBJ2-3 | TRBV5-4 | TRBD2 | NA | TGTGCCAGCAGCTTGGGGGTTGCGGGAGCGGAAGATACGCAGTATTTT | CASSLGVAGAEDTQYF
15 | TRBJ2-5 | TRBV2 | TRBD1 | NA | TGTGCCAGCAGAACCGGGACAGGGGATGCGGAGACCCAGTACTTC | CASRTGTGDAETQYF
16 | TRBJ2-7 | TRBV7-3 | TRBD1 | NA | TGTGCCAGCAGCGACCCATGGGGACAGTCAATCTACGAGCAGTACTTC | CASSDPWGQSIYEQYF
16 | TRBJ1-3 | TRBV19 | NA | once | TGTGCCAGCAAAAGAAATCGACAGATCTCTGGAAACACCATATATTTT | CASKRNRQISGNTIYF
18 | TRBJ2-5 | TRBV21-1 | NA | NA | TGTGCCAGCAGCAAAGGAGGGGCCTGGCACAGGGGGCTGGAGACCCAGTACTTC | CASSKGGAWHRGLETQYF
16 | TRBJ2-7 | TRBV28 | NA | NA | TGTGCCAGCATTCCACAGGTATCGAACGACCCCTACGAGCAGTACTTC | CASIPQVSNDPYEQYF
15 | TRBJ2-4 | TRBV7-2 | TRBD2 | NA | TGTGCCAGCAGCTTAGATGGGAGGGCCATAAACATTCAGTACTTC | CASSLDGRAINIQYF
16 | TRBJ2-1 | TRBV2 | TRBD2 | few | TGTGCCAGCACCGGGACTAGCGGGAGCAGGGGGGATGAGCAGTTCTTC | CASTGTSGSRGDEQFF
15 | TRBJ2-1 | TRBV19 | TRBD2 | NA | TGTGCCAGTAGAACTAGCGGGAGGACCTACAATGAGCAGTTCTTC | CASRTSGRTYNEQFF
11 | TRBJ2-1 | TRBV28 | NA | NA | TGTGCCAGCATCCAGGGTAATGAGCAGTTCTTC | CASIQGNEQFF
14 | TRBJ1-1 | TRBV5-6 | TRBD1 | few | TGTGCCAGCAGCGGGGGACAGATGAACACTGAAGCTTTCTTT | CASSGGQMNTEAFF
17 | TRBJ1-2 | TRBV19 | TRBD1 | NA | TGTGCCAGTACCGATGCCGGGACAGGGGGTCAATACTATGGCTACACCTTC | CASTDAGTGGQYYGYTF
13 | TRBJ1-3 | TRBV6-6 | NA | NA | TGTGCCAGCAGTACAGTCTCTGGAAACACCATATATTTT | CASSTVSGNTIYF
15 | TRBJ1-6 | TRBV30 | TRBD1 | few | TGTGCCTGGAGTGTAGGACAGGGGGCCGGGTCACCCCTCCACTTT | CAWSVGQGAGSPLHF
15 | TRBJ2-7 | TRBV28 | TRBD2 | NA | TGTGCCAGCAGTTCGGGCGGGAGGGCCGTTTACGAGCAGTACTTC | CASSSGGRAVYEQYF
16 | TRBJ2-5 | TRBV28 | TRBD2 | few | TGTGCCAGCAGTAACCCGGGACTAGCGGGAACAAAGACCCAGTACTTC | CASSNPGLAGTKTQYF
18 | TRBJ1-5 | TRBV28 | NA | NA | TGTGCCAGCAGTTTATCACCGGGGTTGGGGGCGCTTGATCAGCCCCAGCATTTT | CASSLSPGLGALDQPQHF
15 | TRBJ2-1 | TRBV10-3 | TRBD2 | NA | TGTGCCATCAGTGATTTGAGCGGGAGCGTCAATGAGCAGTTCTTC | CAISDLSGSVNEQFF
14 | TRBJ2-7 | TRBV6-5 | NA | NA | TGTGCCAGCAGTTACGACCAGGGCCAGGGCGAGCAGTACTTC | CASSYDQGQGEQYF
13 | TRBJ1-2 | TRBV30 | NA | once | TGTGCCTGGAGTGTAGGAGATGCGGGTGGCTACACCTTC | CAWSVGDAGGYTF
13 | TRBJ1-5 | TRBV6-1 | NA | NA | TGTGCCAGCAGTGAACAGGTTCGGCAGCCCCAGCATTTT | CASSEQVRQPQHF
14 | TRBJ2-2 | TRBV27 | NA | few | TGTGCCAGCAGTTTACGGGCGAACACCGGGGAGCTGTTTTTT | CASSLRANTGELFF
15 | TRBJ2-7 | TRBV5-1 | NA | once | TGCGCCAGCAGCTTGGGGGGAACTAGCTCCTACGAGCAGTACTTC | CASSLGGTSSYEQYF
15 | TRBJ2-3 | TRBV7-3 | NA | few | TGTGCCAGCAGCGAACAGGGCACAGCAACAGATACGCAGTATTTT | CASSEQGTATDTQYF
15 | TRBJ1-2 | TRBV15 | NA | NA | TGTGCCACCAGCAGAGACAGGGCTTCTGGGTATGGCTACACCTTC | CATSRDRASGYGYTF
20 | TRBJ2-1 | TRBV7-7 | TRBD2 | few | TGTGCTAGCACCCTCGGGGGGGCTAGCGGGAGGGCCGGGTCCTACAATGAGCAGTTCTTC | CASTLGGASGRAGSYNEQFF
20 | TRBJ2-2 | TRBV5-1 | NA | NA | TGCGCCAGCAGCTTGTTGCTTGCCTCTTCTAGCGGAGGAGGGGGCGGGGAGCTGTTTTTT | CASSLLLASSSGGGGGELFF
17 | TRBJ2-7 | TRBV11-2 | TRBD2 | NA | TGTGCCAGCAGCCCCCGACTAAAACTAGCGGGAGGGTACGAGCAGTACTTC | CASSPRLKLAGGYEQYF
14 | TRBJ2-3 | TRBV4-1 | NA | NA | TGCGCCAGCAGCCAAGATAGGGGTAGAGATACGCAGTATTTT | CASSQDRGRDTQYF
15 | TRBJ2-7 | TRBV27 | TRBD2 | NA | TGTGCCAGCAGTCTCGGGACTAGCGGGATCGACGAGCAGTACTTC | CASSLGTSGIDEQYF
12 | TRBJ2-7 | TRBV6-1 | NA | NA | TGTGCCAGCAGACTAGCAGTCTACGAGCAGTACTTC | CASRLAVYEQYF
15 | TRBJ2-7 | TRBV9 | TRBD2 | few | TGTGCCAGCAGCTTAGGGTCTAGCGGGGGGGGAGAGCAGTACTTC | CASSLGSSGGGEQYF
15 | TRBJ1-5 | TRBV5-4 | NA | once | TGTGCCAGCAGCTTTGGGGGAGGGAGCAATCAGCCCCAGCATTTT | CASSFGGGSNQPQHF